This T cell receptor beta chain was sequenced for a study of blood T cell repertoires in COVID-19. Study-level information: Samples taken during acute and convalescent COVID-19 were collected in the United States, Italy and Spain.

Sequencing was performed with immunoSEQ multiplex PCR; in TCRdb, only in-frame clones are kept and a portion is missing. The table has some 200,000 clones, about 85% seen once; the top ten hold 1.7%. This TCR was recovered from a man between 70 and 80 years old with acute or convalescent COVID-19. Sequenced: peripheral blood.

The CDR3 DNA is TGCGCCAGCAGCCCCGACGGCAGACAAATGAACACTGAAGCTTTCTTT. Translated, it gives CASSPDGRQMNTEAFF. This chain links TRBV5-1 with TRBJ1-1; D is uncertain. The V and J ends lost 4 bases and 0 bases respectively, with 16 bases between them. CDR3 length: 16 residues. Germline values: CDR1 SGHRS, CDR2 YFSETQ. The full variable domain, with the rest looked up from reference TRBV5-1 and TRBJ1-1, is KAGVTQTPRYLIKTRGQQVTLSCSPISGHRSVSWYQQTPGQGLQFLFEYFSETQRNKGNFPGRFSGRQFSNSRSEMNVSTLELGDSALYLCASSPDGRQMNTEAFFGQGTRLTVV.